This T cell receptor (beta chain) was identified during a study of Graves' ophthalmopathy and Graves' hyperthyroidism. Study-wide results and caveats: Most expanded clonotypes in thyroid above 0.001 frequency also showed up in blood.

The germline V gene has CDR1 MNHEY and CDR2 SVGAGI. Between the trimmed V and J ends, which lost 0 bases and 3 bases, there was a span of 18 bases. CDR3 size: 17 residues. This clonotype was found a few times. What it binds is not known. Amplifying from RNA transcripts, the study obtained TCR beta CDR3 regions. An opening RT-PCR round employed HTBI primers and preceded a second-round multiplex PCR. TCRdb passed the multiplex PCR reads through MiXCR, listing each CDR3 protein once. The sample has roughly 420,000 distinct CDR3 sequences, roughly 21% seen once. Other autoimmune diseases, uncontrolled infections, pregnancy or lactation led to the exclusion of patients. Orbital computed tomography, thyroid ultrasound, TRAb, serum thyroxine and clinical symptoms formed the basis of diagnosis.

The source is a woman between 18 and 29 years old with stable Graves' hyperthyroidism. The chain recombines TRBV6-5 with TRBJ2-7; D is perhaps TRBD1 or TRBD2 (5 bases each). The sequencing sample was made of peripheral blood. CDR3 DNA: TGTGCCAGCAGTTACTCCAGGTTTGGGGGTAATAGCTACGAGCAGTACTTC. Residues: CASSYSRFGGNSYEQYF.